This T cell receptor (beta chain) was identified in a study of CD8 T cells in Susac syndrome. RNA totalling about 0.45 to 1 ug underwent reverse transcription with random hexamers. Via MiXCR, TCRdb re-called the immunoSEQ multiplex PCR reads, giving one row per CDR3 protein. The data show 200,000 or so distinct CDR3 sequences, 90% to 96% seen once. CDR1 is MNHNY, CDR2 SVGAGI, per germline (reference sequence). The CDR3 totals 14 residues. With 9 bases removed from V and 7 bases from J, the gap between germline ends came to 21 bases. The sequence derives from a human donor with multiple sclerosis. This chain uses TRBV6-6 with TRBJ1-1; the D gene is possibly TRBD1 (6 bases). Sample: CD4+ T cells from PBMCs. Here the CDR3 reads CASSQLGEQGEAFF. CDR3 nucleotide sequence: TGTGCCAGTTCCCAATTGGGGGAACAGGGTGAAGCTTTCTTT.